This T cell receptor (beta chain) was recovered during a study of T cell changes during pregnancy in multiple sclerosis. V shed 1 base, J shed 5 bases, and the junction held 7 bases outside the gene matches. Per germline, CDR1 SGHAT and CDR2 FQNNGV. The length of the CDR3 is 15 residues. Profiling relied on immunoSEQ multiplex PCR, and the TCRdb table lists in-frame clones only, not all of them. The sample lists 60,000 to 85,000 clones, over 85% occurring once. The sequencing here drew on peripheral blood, taken after pregnancy. The chain combines TRBV11-2 with TRBJ2-7; TRBD2 matches 8 bases. This TCR was recovered from a female donor in good health, enrolled as a control in a pregnancy study. CDR3 bases: TGTGCCAGCAGCTTAGCCGGGGGGGAAGTCGACGAGCAGTACTTC. Its protein product is CASSLAGGEVDEQYF.